This T cell receptor beta chain was obtained from a study of regulatory T cells in long-lasting Graves disease. Study-level findings and limits: Analyses excluded thyroid tissue, covering peripheral blood alone.

In the case of this clonotype: The antigen is unknown.

This CDR3 region has 18 residues. CDR1 SQVTM and CDR2 ANQGSEA come from the germline V gene. Germline trimming cut 6 bases from V and 5 bases from J; bases unmatched to any gene: 21. Researchers made TCR beta libraries by using iRepertoire HTBI primers and running Arm-PCR on CDR3 regions. As processed by the authors: The identification of approximately 62 TRBV and roughly 14 TRBJ segments was made across samples. Using its own MiXCR run on the multiplex PCR reads, TCRdb lists one record per CDR3 protein. TCRdb, rather than the study authors, made the V and J calls. Found here are 550,000 to 650,000 distinct CDR3 sequences, approximately 16% of them singletons; the top ten hold 12%. The time point was: newly diagnosed GD, antithyroid drugs for less than 3 months. Extracted PBMC RNA gave rise to the TCR library. Staff took around 8.6 milliliters of peripheral blood and put it into EDTA tubes. Another study also made use of these data, one on T cells in Graves' hyperthyroidism and ophthalmopathy. From that second work: Most clonotypes expanded in thyroid above 0.001 were likewise present in blood.

The rearrangement joins TRBV29-1 to TRBJ2-7; TRBD1 aligns across 11 bases. The source material was peripheral blood mononuclear cells (PBMCs), sampled at new diagnosis, from a patient treated with antithyroid drugs. The source of this sequence is a man aged 18 to 30 with Graves disease. Written as DNA, the CDR3 is TGCAGCGTACCCCTATCCGGGACAGGGGGAATTTTGAGACACGAGCAGTACTTC. It specifies CSVPLSGTGGILRHEQYF.